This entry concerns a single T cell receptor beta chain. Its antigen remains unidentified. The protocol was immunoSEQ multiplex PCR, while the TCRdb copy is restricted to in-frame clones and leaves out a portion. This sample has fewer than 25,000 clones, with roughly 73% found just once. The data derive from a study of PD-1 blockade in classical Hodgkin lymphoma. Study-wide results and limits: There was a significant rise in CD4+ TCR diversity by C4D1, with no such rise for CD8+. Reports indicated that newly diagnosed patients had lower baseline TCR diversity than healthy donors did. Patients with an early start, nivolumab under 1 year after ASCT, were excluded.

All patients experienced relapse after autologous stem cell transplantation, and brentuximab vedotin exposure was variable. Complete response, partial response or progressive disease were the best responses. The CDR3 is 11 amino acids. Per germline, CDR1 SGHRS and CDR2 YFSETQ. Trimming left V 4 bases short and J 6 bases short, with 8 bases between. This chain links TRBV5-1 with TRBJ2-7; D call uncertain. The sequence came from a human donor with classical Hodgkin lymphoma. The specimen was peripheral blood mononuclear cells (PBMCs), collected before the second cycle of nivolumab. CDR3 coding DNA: TGCGCCAGCAGCATGGGCCCCGAGCAGTACTTC. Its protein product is CASSMGPEQYF.